The subject of this entry is one T cell receptor (beta chain). The antigen is unknown. The data stem from a study of CD4 T cells in relation to SARS-CoV-2 and coronaviruses. V shed 6 bases, J shed 8 bases, and the junction held 12 bases outside the gene matches. Germline-derived CDR1 and CDR2 are MNHEY and SVGAGI. CDR3 size: 15 residues. Measured with immunoSEQ multiplex PCR; TCRdb has only the in-frame clones, and not every one. This repertoire shows just over 35,000 clones, over 75% found once; its top ten account for about a fifth. V usage is TRBV6-5 and J usage is TRBJ1-3; 8 bases match TRBD1. The sequence was collected from an adult with COVID-19. Sequences were obtained from memory CD4+ T cells from PBMCs, cultured in vitro. The CDR3 sequence is CASRPGGAGSHTIYF. Written as DNA, the CDR3 is TGTGCCAGCAGACCAGGGGGCGCGGGGTCTCACACCATATATTTT.